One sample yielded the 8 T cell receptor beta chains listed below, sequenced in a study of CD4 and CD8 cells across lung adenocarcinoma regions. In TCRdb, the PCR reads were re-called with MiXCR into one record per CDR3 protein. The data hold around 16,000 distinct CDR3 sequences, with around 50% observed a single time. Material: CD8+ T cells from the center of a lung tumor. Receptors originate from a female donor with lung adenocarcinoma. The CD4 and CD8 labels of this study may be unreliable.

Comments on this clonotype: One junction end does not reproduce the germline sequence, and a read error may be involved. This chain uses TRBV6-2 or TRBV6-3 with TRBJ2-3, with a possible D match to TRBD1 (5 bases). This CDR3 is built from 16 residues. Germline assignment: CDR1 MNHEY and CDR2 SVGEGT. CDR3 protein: CASTALGRWAKDTQYF. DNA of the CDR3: TGTGCGAGCACCGCCCTGGGGCGGTGGGCCAAAGACACGCAGTATTTC.

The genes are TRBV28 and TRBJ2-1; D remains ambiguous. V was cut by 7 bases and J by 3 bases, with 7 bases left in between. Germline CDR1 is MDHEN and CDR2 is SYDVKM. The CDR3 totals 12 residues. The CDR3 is CASTLGYNEQFF. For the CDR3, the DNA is TGTGCCAGCACCTTGGGCTACAATGAGCAGTTCTTC. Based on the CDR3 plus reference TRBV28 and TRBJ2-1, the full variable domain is DVKVTQSSRYLVKRTGEKVFLECVQDMDHENMFWYRQDPGLGLRLIYFSYDVKMKEKGDIPEGYSVSREKKERFSLILESASTNQTSMYLCASTLGYNEQFFGPGTRLTVL.

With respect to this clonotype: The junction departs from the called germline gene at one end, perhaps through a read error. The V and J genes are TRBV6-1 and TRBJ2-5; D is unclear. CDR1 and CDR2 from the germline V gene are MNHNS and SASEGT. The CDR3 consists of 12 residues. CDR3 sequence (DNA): TGTGCCAGCAGTGAGGACGGAGATACCCAGTACTTT. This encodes CASSEDGDTQYF.

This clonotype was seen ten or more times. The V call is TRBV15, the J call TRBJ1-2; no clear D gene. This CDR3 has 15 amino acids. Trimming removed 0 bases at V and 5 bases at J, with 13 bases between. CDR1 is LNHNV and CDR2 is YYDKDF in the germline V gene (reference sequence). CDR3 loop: CATSRDRAAAYGYTF. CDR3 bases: TGTGCCACCAGCAGAGATAGGGCAGCCGCATATGGCTACACCTTC.

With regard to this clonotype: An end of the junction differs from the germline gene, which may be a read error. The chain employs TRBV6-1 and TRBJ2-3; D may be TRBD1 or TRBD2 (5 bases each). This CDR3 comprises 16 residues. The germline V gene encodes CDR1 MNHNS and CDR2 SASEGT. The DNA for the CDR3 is TGTGCCAGCAGTCCTTCGGGGCACCGAGCCAAAGATACGCAGTATTTC. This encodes CASSPSGHRAKDTQYF.

The CDR3 region has the DNA TGTGCCAGCAGTACTAGCGGGAGCTACAATGAGCAGTTCTTC. It yields the protein CASSTSGSYNEQFF. The V gene is TRBV6-5, the J gene TRBJ2-1; TRBD2 matches at 11 bases. The germline V gene has CDR1 MNHEY and CDR2 SVGAGI. The CDR3 is made up of 14 amino acids. V lost 5 bases to trimming and J lost 3 bases; unmatched junction nucleotides: 0.

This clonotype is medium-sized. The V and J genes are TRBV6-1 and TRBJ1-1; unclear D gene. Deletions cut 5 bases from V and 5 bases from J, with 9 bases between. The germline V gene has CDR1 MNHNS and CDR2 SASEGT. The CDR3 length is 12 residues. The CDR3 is CASSKIITEAFF. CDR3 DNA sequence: TGTGCCAGCAGTAAGATTATAACTGAAGCTTTCTTT.

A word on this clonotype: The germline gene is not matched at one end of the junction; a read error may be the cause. The CDR3 sequence: CASTALGLWGKNTQYF. The CDR3 DNA reads TGTGCCAGCACCGCCCTGGGGCTGTGGGGCAAAAACACGCAGTACTTT. This chain joins TRBV6-1 and TRBJ2-3, with D perhaps matching TRBD1 (5 bases). Per the germline V gene, CDR1 is MNHNS and CDR2 is SASEGT. This CDR3 contains 16 residues.